These T cell receptor beta chains were read from a single sample in a study of blood T cell repertoires in COVID-19. The method was immunoSEQ multiplex PCR; TCRdb's version includes in-frame clones alone and lacks a portion of them. The sample lists approximately 140,000 clones; around nine tenths were seen once. The sequenced sample consisted of peripheral blood. These receptors were obtained from a man between 60 and 70 years old with active or convalescent COVID-19. CDR3s include the opening cysteine and the closing phenylalanine or tryptophan. A D gene is named only where the DNA matches it firmly. Not every row has a clone size; where given, it reads once, few, many or a size class.

>NA|TRBJ2-3|TRBV15|NA
TGTGCCACCAGCAGAGATGTTGTGACGGGAAGGGATACGCAGTATTTT
CATSRDVVTGRDTQYF
>NA|TRBJ2-1|TRBV28|NA
TGTGCCAGCAGTTGGGGCGGCTCCAAGGATGAGCAGTTCTTC
CASSWGGSKDEQFF
>few|TRBJ1-1|TRBV7-9|TRBD1
TGTGCCAGCAGCCCTCCCAGGGGGGCCGACACTGAAGCTTTCTTT
CASSPPRGADTEAFF
>NA|TRBJ2-5|TRBV7-8|TRBD2
TGTGCCAGCAGCGACGGGACTAGCGGTTACCAAGAGACCCAGTACTTC
CASSDGTSGYQETQYF
>NA|TRBJ1-5|TRBV7-2|NA
TGTGCCAGCAGCCTCGGGGACATTAGCAATCAGCCCCAGCATTTT
CASSLGDISNQPQHF
>once|TRBJ1-5|TRBV3-1/TRBV3-2|NA
TGTGCCAGCAGCCCCTTTATGTGGGGCCTCAGCAATCAGCCCCAGCATTTT
CASSPFMWGLSNQPQHF
>NA|TRBJ1-2|TRBV27|NA
TGTGCCAGCAGGTCAGGGGTACGGGGCTACACCTTC
CASRSGVRGYTF
>many|TRBJ2-2|TRBV9|TRBD2
TGTGCCAGCAGCGGTAGCGGGAGGGCCTTGGGCGGGGAGCTGTTTTTT
CASSGSGRALGGELFF
>NA|TRBJ2-3|TRBV5-5|NA
TGTGCCAGCAGCGGGCGCACCGGCACAGATACGCAGTATTTT
CASSGRTGTDTQYF
>NA|TRBJ1-4|TRBV4-1|TRBD1
TGCGCCAGCAGCTCCGGGACAGTTAATGAAAAACTGTTTTTT
CASSSGTVNEKLFF
>once|TRBJ2-7|TRBV7-6|TRBD2
TGTGCCAGCAGCTCAGGGACTAGCGGGAGATTTTACGAGCAGTACTTC
CASSSGTSGRFYEQYF
>NA|TRBJ2-3|TRBV7-9|NA
TGTGCCAGCAGCTTACTACAGGAAAGCACAGATACGCAGTATTTT
CASSLLQESTDTQYF
>NA|TRBJ2-1|TRBV14|TRBD1
TGTGCCAGCAGCCAAGGGTTCCTAGACAGGGGATCCTACAATGAGCAGTTCTTC
CASSQGFLDRGSYNEQFF
>once|TRBJ1-4|TRBV4-3|NA
TGCGCCAGCAGCTATTCTCGGGAAGGCGAAAAACTGTTTTTT
CASSYSREGEKLFF
>NA|TRBJ2-1|TRBV15|NA
TGTGCCACCAGCAGAGATGGGACACCCTACAATGAGCAGTTCTTC
CATSRDGTPYNEQFF
>NA|TRBJ2-1|TRBV29-1|NA
TGCAGCGTTTTTGCGGGACCGTTTTGGAATGAGCAGTTCTTC
CSVFAGPFWNEQFF
>NA|TRBJ2-2|TRBV10-2|TRBD2
TGCGCCAGCAGCGAAACTAGCGGAACCACCGGGGAGCTGTTTTTT
CASSETSGTTGELFF
>NA|TRBJ2-7|TRBV18|NA
TGTGCCAGCTCATCCCGGGACAAGGACGAGCAGTACTTC
CASSSRDKDEQYF
>NA|TRBJ1-4|TRBV4-1|NA
TGCGCCAGCAGCCAAGTATTGTCCCGACAGCCAACCGAAAAACTGTTTTTT
CASSQVLSRQPTEKLFF
>NA|TRBJ2-5|TRBV3-1/TRBV3-2|NA
TGTGCCAGCAGCCAAGGGACGTGGAGGGAGACCCAGTACTTC
CASSQGTWRETQYF
>few|TRBJ2-6|TRBV24-1|TRBD1
TGTGCCACCAGTGATACCTATGAGGGGGCTAGTGGGGCCAACGTCCTGACTTTC
CATSDTYEGASGANVLTF
>NA|TRBJ1-4|TRBV21-1|NA
TGTGCCAGCAGCCAAAAAAAAGATGACTATGAAAAACTGTTTTTT
CASSQKKDDYEKLFF
>NA|TRBJ2-7|TRBV6-5|NA
TGTGCCAGCAGTCGCCGTGGAGGTGATTACGAGCAGTACTTC
CASSRRGGDYEQYF
>NA|TRBJ1-1|TRBV19|TRBD1
TGTGCCAGTAGAACAGGGGGTATGAACACTGAAGCTTTCTTT
CASRTGGMNTEAFF
>NA|TRBJ2-4|TRBV30|NA
TGTGCCTGGAGTGGAGGTGAGGGAGCCAAAAACATTCAGTACTTC
CAWSGGEGAKNIQYF
>NA|TRBJ2-7|TRBV28|NA
TGTGCCAGCAGTTTATACGAGCGGCCCTACGAGCAGTACTTC
CASSLYERPYEQYF
>few|TRBJ2-3|TRBV7-3|TRBD2
TGTGCCAGCAGCTTACGTCCCAAGGCCTTTACTAGCGGGAGTGGCACAGATACGCAGTATTTT
CASSLRPKAFTSGSGTDTQYF
>NA|TRBJ1-2|TRBV2|NA
TGTGCCAGCAGCGCAGGGTTAGGACCCTATGGCTACACCTTC
CASSAGLGPYGYTF
>NA|TRBJ2-7|TRBV14|NA
TGTGCCAGCAGCCAATTGGGACTGCGGACGGACGAGCAGTACTTC
CASSQLGLRTDEQYF
>NA|TRBJ2-6|TRBV27|NA
TGTGCCAGCAGTTTGGCCACCTCGATGGGGGCCAACGTCCTGACTTTC
CASSLATSMGANVLTF
>NA|TRBJ2-2|TRBV5-5|NA
TGTGCCAGCAGCTCGACAGGTGTCTACGCCGGGGAGCTGTTTTTT
CASSSTGVYAGELFF
>NA|TRBJ2-7|TRBV3-1/TRBV3-2|TRBD2
TGTGCCAGCAGCCAAGATCGGCTAGCGGGCTACGAGCAGTACTTC
CASSQDRLAGYEQYF
>NA|TRBJ1-4|TRBV6-2/TRBV6-3|TRBD1
TGTGCCAGCAGTCGGACAGGGGAAGAAAAACTGTTTTTT
CASSRTGEEKLFF
>NA|TRBJ1-3|TRBV7-6|NA
TGTGCCAGCAGCTCCCCCCTTCGACAGACTGGAAACACCATATATTTT
CASSSPLRQTGNTIYF
>NA|TRBJ2-3|TRBV19|NA
TGTGCCAGTAGTATCGATCTCAGGGTGACAGATACGCAGTATTTT
CASSIDLRVTDTQYF
>NA|TRBJ1-4|TRBV7-9|TRBD1
TGTGCCAGCAGCTTAGGACAGGGAAATGAAAAACTGTTTTTT
CASSLGQGNEKLFF
>NA|TRBJ2-5|TRBV11-2|NA
TGTGCCAGCAGGGAGGGTCCGGCCCAGTACTTC
CASREGPAQYF
>once|TRBJ2-2|TRBV2|TRBD2
TGTGCCAGCAGAGCCGGGACTAGCAGACCTCGGGAGCTGTTTTTT
CASRAGTSRPRELFF
>NA|TRBJ2-7|TRBV7-2|NA
TGTGCCAGCAGCTTACGTCGCGACAGCAACTACGAGCAGTACTTC
CASSLRRDSNYEQYF
>NA|TRBJ2-7|TRBV10-3|TRBD2
TGTGCCATCAGTGGGGCTAGCGGTTCCTACGAGCAGTACTTC
CAISGASGSYEQYF
>NA|TRBJ2-7|TRBV7-2|TRBD2
TGTGCCAGCAGCCGTCGGACTAGCGGAGCCTACGAGCAGTACTTC
CASSRRTSGAYEQYF
>once|TRBJ2-7|TRBV20-1|TRBD1
TGCAGTGCTAGTCGGGGACAGAGATACGAGCAGTACTTC
CSASRGQRYEQYF